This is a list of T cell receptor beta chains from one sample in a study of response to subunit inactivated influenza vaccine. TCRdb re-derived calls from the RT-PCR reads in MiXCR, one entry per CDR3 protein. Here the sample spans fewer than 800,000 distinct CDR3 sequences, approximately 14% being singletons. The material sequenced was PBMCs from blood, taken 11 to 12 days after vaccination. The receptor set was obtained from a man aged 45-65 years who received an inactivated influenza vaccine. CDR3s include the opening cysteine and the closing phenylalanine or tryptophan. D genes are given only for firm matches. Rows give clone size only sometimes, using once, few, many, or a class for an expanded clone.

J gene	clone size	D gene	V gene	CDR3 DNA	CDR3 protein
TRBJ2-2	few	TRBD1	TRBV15	TGTGCCACCAGCCCAAGGACAGGGGGCGACGAGCTGTTTTTT	CATSPRTGGDELFF
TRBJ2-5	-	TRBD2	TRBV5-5	TGTGCCAGCAGCTTGGTACCGGGACTAGCGAGAGAGACCCAGTACTTC	CASSLVPGLARETQYF
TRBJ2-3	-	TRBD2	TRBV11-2	TGTGCCAGCAGCCTAAGCGGGGGAGGATCAGATACGCAGTATTTT	CASSLSGGGSDTQYF
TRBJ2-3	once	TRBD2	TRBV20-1	TGCAGTGCCACTGTGGCGGGAGGGGTAGATACGCAGTATTTT	CSATVAGGVDTQYF
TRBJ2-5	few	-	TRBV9	TGTGCCAGCAGCGTAGCTCCGGGGACAGAGACCCAGTACTTC	CASSVAPGTETQYF
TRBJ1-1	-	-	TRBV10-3	TGTGCCATCAGTTTCGGCACTGAAGCTTTCTTT	CAISFGTEAFF
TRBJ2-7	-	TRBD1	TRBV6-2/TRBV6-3	TGTGCCAGCAGTTACTGGCAGGGGGAAACCTACGAGCAGTACTTC	CASSYWQGETYEQYF
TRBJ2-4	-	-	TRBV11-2	TGTGCCAGCAGCTTAGAGGGAGACAGAGCCAAAAACATTCAGTACTTC	CASSLEGDRAKNIQYF
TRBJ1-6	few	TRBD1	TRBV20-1	TGCAGTGCTAGAGAACCCTTGGACAGGTTCAATTCACCCCTCCACTTT	CSAREPLDRFNSPLHF
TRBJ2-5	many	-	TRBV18	TGTGCCAGCAGCTACCAAGAGACCCAGTACTTC	CASSYQETQYF
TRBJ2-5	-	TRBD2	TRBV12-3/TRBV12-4	TGTGCCAGCAGTTGGACTAGCGGAGAGACCCAGTACTTC	CASSWTSGETQYF
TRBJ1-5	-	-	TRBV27	TGTGCCAGCAGTCAACAGGGATTCGGCAATCAGCCCCAGCATTTT	CASSQQGFGNQPQHF
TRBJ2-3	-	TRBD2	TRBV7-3	TGTGCCTCTGGAGCGGGAGCCACAGATACGCAGTATTTT	CASGAGATDTQYF
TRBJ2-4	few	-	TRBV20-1	TGCAGTGCCGTCTCCCTTACTACGAACATTCAGTACTTC	CSAVSLTTNIQYF
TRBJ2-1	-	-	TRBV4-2	TGTGCCAGCAGCCAAGTTCGGGAGTCCTACAATGAGCAGTTCTTC	CASSQVRESYNEQFF
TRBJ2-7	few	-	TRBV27	TGTGCCAGCAGTGCCCCCTACGAGCAGTACTTC	CASSAPYEQYF
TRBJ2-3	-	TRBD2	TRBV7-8	TGTGCCAGCAGCTTAAGGGCTAGCGGGAGCACAGATACGCAGTATTTT	CASSLRASGSTDTQYF
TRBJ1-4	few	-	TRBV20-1	TGCAGTGCTAGAGACCTGAGCCTTACAACTAATGAAAAACTGTTTTTT	CSARDLSLTTNEKLFF
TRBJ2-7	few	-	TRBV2	TGTGCCAGCAGTGGGGGGCCCTCCTACGAGCAGTACTTC	CASSGGPSYEQYF
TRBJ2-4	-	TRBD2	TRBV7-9	TGTGCCAGCAGCTGGGAGGGAAGCGCCAAAAACATTCAGTACTTC	CASSWEGSAKNIQYF
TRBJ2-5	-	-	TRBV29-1	TGCAGCGTCCGTAGATACGAAGAGACCCAGTACTTC	CSVRRYEETQYF
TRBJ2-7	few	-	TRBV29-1	TGCAGCGTTGAAGATGGGGACGGATACTCCTACGAGCAGTACTTC	CSVEDGDGYSYEQYF
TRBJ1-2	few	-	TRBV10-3	TGTGCCATCAACGGGAACTATGGCTACACCTTC	CAINGNYGYTF
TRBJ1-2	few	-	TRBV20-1	TGCAGTGCTAGAGATCTCGCTTTCGGCAGCTATGGCTACACCTTC	CSARDLAFGSYGYTF
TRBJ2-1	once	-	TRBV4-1	TGCGCCAGCAGCCGACTAGTACAGGGCGGTAATGAGCAGTTCTTC	CASSRLVQGGNEQFF
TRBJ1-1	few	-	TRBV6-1	TGTGCCAGCAGTGTGGTTAGGGGGATGAGTTTTGAAGCTTTCTTT	CASSVVRGMSFEAFF
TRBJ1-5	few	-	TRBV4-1	TGCGCCAGCAGCCAAGATATGGGGTGGCCCCAGCATTTT	CASSQDMGWPQHF
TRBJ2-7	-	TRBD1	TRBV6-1	TGTGCCAGCAGTGCCGACGACAGGGAATACGAGCAGTACTTC	CASSADDREYEQYF
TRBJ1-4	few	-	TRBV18	TGTGCCAGCTCACCGGCACAGGACACGAAAAAACTGTTTTTT	CASSPAQDTKKLFF